This TCR beta chain was recorded in a study of CD8 T cells in ankylosing spondylitis. Study-level points and caveats: With a CD8+ phenotype, disease-linked clones were relatively rare in peripheral blood. Clones tied to disease were said to be significantly enriched in matched ankylosing spondylitis synovial fluid. A motif of several highly homologous TCR beta variants was seen as apparently characteristic of ankylosing spondylitis blood. Prior literature has documented some motif variants in synovial fluid and blood from reactive arthritis.

Looked up from germline, CDR1 is LGHNA and CDR2 is YSLEER. The CDR3 covers 15 residues. A quantitative 5'-RACE method, one with molecular barcodes, was used to make TCR beta libraries. MiXCR was run by TCRdb on the 5' RACE reads, yielding one entry per CDR3 protein. This sample has about 210,000 distinct CDR3 sequences, with around 7.9% found just once. As for this clonotype: Its antigen is undetermined. A much larger clone lies a single base off, so this may be a read error.

The clonotype comes from a male donor with ankylosing spondylitis. The rearrangement links TRBV4-3 to TRBJ1-2; 7 positions match TRBD1. The sequencing sample was made of blood, either unsorted or a sorted T cell fraction (not recorded which). CDR3 loop: CATSQDTQGIYGYTF. The CDR3 nucleotides are TGCGCCACCAGCCAAGATACACAGGGGATTTATGGCTACACCTTC.